Following are 11 T cell receptor beta chains from one sample sequenced in a study of T and B cells in COVID-19 patients. TRB was amplified from about 260-540 ng of blood genomic DNA. Multiplex PCR with BIOMED2 TRB-A/B primer pools amplified TRB rearrangements. TCRdb reprocessed the multiplex PCR reads with MiXCR, giving one entry per CDR3 protein. The data contain tens of thousands of distinct CDR3 sequences, 30% to 35% of them singletons. The sequenced sample was blood. Source of these receptors: a human donor who had recovered from COVID-19.

This clonotype was observed a handful of times. The V call is TRBV11-1, the J call TRBJ2-7, with unresolved D. Trimming cost V 4 bases and J 4 bases, with 8 bases left between them. Germline V gene sequence: CDR1 SGHAT, CDR2 FQDESV (reference sequence). The length of the CDR3 is 12 residues. The CDR3 nucleotides read TGTGCCAGCAGCTCGGCAGGTTACGAGCAGTACTTC. The encoded protein is CASSSAGYEQYF. Variable domain in full (rest from reference TRBV11-1 and TRBJ2-7): EAEVAQSPRYKITEKSQAVAFWCDPISGHATLYWYRQILGQGPELLVQFQDESVVDDSQLPKDRFSAERLKGVDSTLKIQPAELGDSAMYLCASSSAGYEQYFGPGTRLTVT.

This clonotype is judged medium-sized. The chain couples TRBV19 to TRBJ1-3; D gene ambiguous. This CDR3 spans 14 amino acids. Between the trimmed V and J ends, which lost 3 bases and 0 bases, there was a span of 6 bases. Germline V gene lookup returns CDR1 LNHDA and CDR2 SQIVND (reference sequence). The CDR3 here is CASSMFSSGNTIYF. As DNA, the CDR3 is TGTGCCAGTAGTATGTTTAGCTCTGGAAACACCATATATTTT.

The gene calls are TRBV12-3 or TRBV12-4 and TRBJ1-2; 7 positions match TRBD1. There are 14 residues in the CDR3. V was pared by 6 bases and J by 8 bases, with 12 bases of the junction left unmatched. CDR3 DNA sequence: TGTGCCAGCAGCAAACAGGGGTGGCCCCCGGGCTACACCTTC. Protein product: CASSKQGWPPGYTF.

This clonotype was found many times. The chain combines TRBV12-3 or TRBV12-4 with TRBJ2-7, with 10 bases lining up with TRBD1. V gave up 4 bases and J gave up 6 bases; unmatched junction bases: 6. CDR3 length equals 14 residues. Written as DNA, the CDR3 is TGTGCCAGCAGTTACGGACAGGGGGAGGGCGAGCAGTACTTC. Translating gives CASSYGQGEGEQYF.

Only a few counts were recorded for this clonotype. The chain's CDR3 is CASSLVLGQYF. Written as DNA, the CDR3 is TGTGCCAGCAGCTTAGTTCTCGGGCAGTACTTC. The rearrangement links TRBV7-2 to TRBJ2-7; D unclear. V was pared by 1 base and J by 9 bases, with 7 bases between. The CDR3 sequence is 11 residues long. CDR1 SGHTA and CDR2 FQGNSA come from the germline V gene.

The chain couples TRBV6-1 to TRBJ2-3; 9 nucleotides align to TRBD1. Per germline, CDR1 MNHNS and CDR2 SASEGT. This CDR3 contains 17 residues. J was trimmed by 0 bases and V by 6 bases; bases with no gene match: 10. The CDR3, as DNA: TGTGCCAGCAGGGACAGGGGTTCTTTTCCTAGCACAGATACGCAGTATTTT. It codes for CASRDRGSFPSTDTQYF.

This clonotype was counted many times. This chain links TRBV19 with TRBJ1-6, with TRBD1 matching over 7 bases. V gave up 4 bases and J gave up 17 bases; unmatched junction bases: 11. Looked up from germline, CDR1 is LNHDA and CDR2 is SQIVND (reference sequence). The CDR3 is made up of 13 amino acids. CDR3 DNA: TGTGCCAGTAGTAACAGGGGTCCCCACCCGATCCACTTT. This gives the protein CASSNRGPHPIHF.

This clonotype was seen a handful of times. CDR3 bases: TGTGCCAGCAGTGAATTGGCAGGGTATCAGCCCCAGCATTTT. Its protein is CASSELAGYQPQHF. The J gene is TRBJ1-5, the V gene TRBV6-2 or TRBV6-3; TRBD1 is a possible D gene (5 bases). Germline lookup yields CDR1 MNHEY and CDR2 SVGEGT. The V end was cut by 5 bases, the J end by 5 bases, with 13 bases between. The CDR3 consists of 14 residues.

The chain has TRBV6-2 or TRBV6-3 and TRBJ2-6; 9 bases are shared with TRBD1. The CDR3 extends over 16 amino acids. Per germline, CDR1 MNHEY and CDR2 SVGEGT. After removal of 7 bases from V and 0 bases from J, the junction contained 4 bases not matched to a gene. The CDR3 protein is CASTGQGISGANVLTF. The CDR3 DNA reads as TGTGCCAGCACGGGACAGGGTATCTCTGGGGCCAACGTCCTGACTTTC.

Remarks on this clonotype: One base away lies a much larger clone, so this may be a sequencing read error. The chain uses TRBV19 and TRBJ1-1, with 8 bases lining up with TRBD1. The length of the CDR3 is 15 residues. From germline, CDR1 is LNHDA and CDR2 SQIVND (reference sequence). The CDR3 DNA is TGTGCCAGTAGTATAGGGACAGGGCAGAACAATGAAGCTTTCTTT. Protein product: CASSIGTGQNNEAFF.

There are a few counts of this clonotype. The V call is TRBV6-5, the J call TRBJ2-5; the match to TRBD2 covers 7 bases. This CDR3 spans 13 amino acids. The junction had 4 bases not matched to a gene; V was cut back by 8 bases and J by 1 base. CDR1 MNHEY and CDR2 SVGAGI come from the germline V gene. In DNA, the CDR3 is TGTGCCAGCGGGGGGGGTTCCCAAGAGACCCAGTACTTC. It encodes CASGGGSQETQYF.